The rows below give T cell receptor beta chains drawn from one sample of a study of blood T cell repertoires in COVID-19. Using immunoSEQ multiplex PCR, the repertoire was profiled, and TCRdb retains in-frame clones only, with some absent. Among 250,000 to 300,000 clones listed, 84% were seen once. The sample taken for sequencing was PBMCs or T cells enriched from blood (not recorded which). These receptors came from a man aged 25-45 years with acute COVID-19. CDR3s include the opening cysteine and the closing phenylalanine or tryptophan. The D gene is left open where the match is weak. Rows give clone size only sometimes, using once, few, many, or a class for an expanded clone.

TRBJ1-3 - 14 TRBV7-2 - CASSLRGTGNTIYF TGTGCCAGCAGCTTAAGGGGAACTGGAAACACCATATATTTT
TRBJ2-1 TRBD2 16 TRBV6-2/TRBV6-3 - CASSFRGLAGGNEQFF TGTGCCAGCAGTTTCCGCGGACTAGCGGGAGGGAATGAGCAGTTCTTC
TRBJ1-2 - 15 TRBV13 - CASSPQSPANYGYTF TGTGCCAGCAGCCCCCAATCCCCAGCTAACTATGGCTACACCTTC
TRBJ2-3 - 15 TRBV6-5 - CASSYLQGSTDTQYF TGTGCCAGCAGTTACCTCCAGGGCAGCACAGATACGCAGTATTTT
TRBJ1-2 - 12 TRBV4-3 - CASSQASGGYTF TGCGCCAGCAGCCAAGCGTCCGGTGGCTACACCTTC
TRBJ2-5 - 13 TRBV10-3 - CATAYREQETQYF TGTGCCACGGCGTACAGGGAACAAGAGACCCAGTACTTC
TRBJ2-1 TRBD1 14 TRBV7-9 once CASSSIGQGGEQFF TGTGCCAGCAGCTCGATCGGACAGGGAGGTGAGCAGTTCTTC
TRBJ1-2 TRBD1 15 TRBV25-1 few CASSDRTGVNYGYTF TGTGCCAGCAGTGACCGGACAGGAGTCAACTATGGCTACACCTTC
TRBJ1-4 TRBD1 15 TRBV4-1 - CASSQTGGVNEKLFF TGCGCCAGCAGCCAAACAGGGGGCGTTAATGAAAAACTGTTTTTT
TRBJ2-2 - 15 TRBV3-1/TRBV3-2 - CASSQDSENTGELFF TGTGCCAGCAGCCAAGATTCAGAGAACACCGGGGAGCTGTTTTTT
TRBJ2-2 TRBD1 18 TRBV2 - CASSHLPRTGGFTGELFF TGTGCCAGCAGTCACTTACCCAGGACAGGGGGCTTCACCGGGGAGCTGTTTTTT
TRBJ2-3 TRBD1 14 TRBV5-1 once CASEYGTVPDTQYF TGTGCCAGCGAATATGGGACAGTTCCAGATACGCAGTATTTT
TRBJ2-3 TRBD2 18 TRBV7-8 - CASSPGLAGGVGPDTQYF TGTGCCAGCAGCCCGGGACTAGCGGGAGGTGTTGGCCCGGATACGCAGTATTTT
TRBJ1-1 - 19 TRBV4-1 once CASSQVLAAGTRRGTEAFF TGCGCCAGCAGCCAAGTCCTAGCGGCAGGGACCCGACGAGGCACTGAAGCTTTCTTT
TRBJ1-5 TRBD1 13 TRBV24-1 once CATGGTGNQPQHF TGTGCCACCGGAGGGACAGGCAATCAGCCCCAGCATTTT
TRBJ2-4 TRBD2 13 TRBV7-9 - CASSLLAGNIQYF TGTGCCAGCAGCTTACTAGCGGGTAACATTCAGTACTTC
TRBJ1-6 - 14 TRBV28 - CASIPGSYNSPLHF TGTGCCAGCATCCCAGGGTCCTATAATTCACCCCTCCACTTT
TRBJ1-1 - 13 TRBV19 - CASSNRANTEAFF TGTGCCAGTAGTAACAGGGCGAACACTGAAGCTTTCTTT
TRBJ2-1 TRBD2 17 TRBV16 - CASSQEGLAGASNVQFF TGTGCCAGCAGCCAGGAGGGACTAGCGGGAGCCTCCAACGTTCAGTTCTTC
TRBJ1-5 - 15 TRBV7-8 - CASSLEAEDNQPQHF TGTGCCAGCAGCTTAGAAGCGGAAGACAATCAGCCCCAGCATTTT
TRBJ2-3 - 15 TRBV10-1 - CASSESNSRGDTQYF TGCGCCAGCAGTGAGTCGAATTCAAGGGGAGATACGCAGTATTTT
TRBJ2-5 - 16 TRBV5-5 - CASSSLMAGNQETQYF TGTGCCAGCAGCTCTCTTATGGCGGGGAACCAAGAGACCCAGTACTTC
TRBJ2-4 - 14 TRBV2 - CASSEETVKNIQYF TGTGCCAGCAGTGAGGAGACAGTCAAAAACATTCAGTACTTC
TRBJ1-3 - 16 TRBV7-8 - CASSLARSGEGNTIYF TGTGCCAGCAGCTTAGCCCGGTCAGGCGAAGGAAACACCATATATTTT
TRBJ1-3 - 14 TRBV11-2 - CASSLVQGGNTIYF TGTGCCAGCAGCTTAGTCCAGGGTGGAAACACCATATATTTT
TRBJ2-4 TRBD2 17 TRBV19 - CASSGWTSGGFENIQYF TGTGCCAGTAGTGGTTGGACTAGCGGGGGTTTCGAAAACATTCAGTACTTC
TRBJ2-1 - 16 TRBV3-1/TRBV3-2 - CASSQGHIISYNEQFF TGTGCCAGCAGCCAAGGGCACATCATCTCCTACAATGAGCAGTTCTTC
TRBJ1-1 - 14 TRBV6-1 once CASSEIVNGAEAFF TGTGCCAGCAGTGAAATTGTGAACGGGGCTGAAGCTTTCTTT
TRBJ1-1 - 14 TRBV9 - CASSAAGVLAEAFF TGTGCCAGCAGCGCTGCCGGGGTTCTCGCTGAAGCTTTCTTT
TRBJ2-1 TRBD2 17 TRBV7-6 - CASSLQLAGGAANEQFF TGTGCCAGCAGCTTACAACTAGCGGGGGGTGCCGCTAATGAGCAGTTCTTC
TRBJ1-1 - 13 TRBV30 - CAWSITPGTEAFF TGTGCCTGGAGTATTACTCCGGGCACTGAAGCTTTCTTT
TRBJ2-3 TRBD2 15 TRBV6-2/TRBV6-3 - CASSLGLARTDTQYF TGTGCCAGCAGCCTCGGACTAGCACGCACAGATACGCAGTATTTT
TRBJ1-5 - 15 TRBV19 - CASSTRTGNNQPQHF TGTGCCAGTAGTACACGGACGGGAAACAATCAGCCCCAGCATTTT
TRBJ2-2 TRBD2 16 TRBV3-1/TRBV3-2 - CASSQDRGVNTGELFF TGTGCCAGCAGCCAAGATCGGGGGGTAAACACCGGGGAGCTGTTTTTT
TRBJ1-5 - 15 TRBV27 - CASSLSFGVRQPQHF TGTGCCAGCAGTTTATCGTTCGGGGTACGGCAGCCCCAGCATTTT
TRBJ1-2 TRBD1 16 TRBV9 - CASSPVSGQGYGGYTF TGTGCCAGCAGCCCTGTGAGCGGACAGGGTTATGGTGGCTACACCTTC
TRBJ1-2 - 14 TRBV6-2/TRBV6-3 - CASSYTGMSYGYTF TGTGCCAGCAGTTATACCGGGATGTCCTATGGCTACACCTTC